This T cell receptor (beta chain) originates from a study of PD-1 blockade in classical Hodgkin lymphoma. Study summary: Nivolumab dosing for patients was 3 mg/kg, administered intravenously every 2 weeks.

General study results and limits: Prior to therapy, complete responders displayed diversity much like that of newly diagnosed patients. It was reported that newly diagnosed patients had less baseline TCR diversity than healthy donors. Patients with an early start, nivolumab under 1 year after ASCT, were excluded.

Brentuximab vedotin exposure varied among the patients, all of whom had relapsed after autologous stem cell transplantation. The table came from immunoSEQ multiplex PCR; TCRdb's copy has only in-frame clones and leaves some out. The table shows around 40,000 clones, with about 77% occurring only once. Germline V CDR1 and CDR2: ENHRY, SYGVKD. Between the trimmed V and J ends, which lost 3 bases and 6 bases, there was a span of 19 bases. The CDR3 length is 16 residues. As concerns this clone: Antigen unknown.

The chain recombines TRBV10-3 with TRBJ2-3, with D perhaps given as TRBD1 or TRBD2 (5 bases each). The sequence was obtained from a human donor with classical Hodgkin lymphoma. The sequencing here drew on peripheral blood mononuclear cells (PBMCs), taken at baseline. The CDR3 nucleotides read TGTGCCATCAGTGAAAAATTTGAGACAGCGGACGATACGCAGTATTTT. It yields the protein CAISEKFETADDTQYF.